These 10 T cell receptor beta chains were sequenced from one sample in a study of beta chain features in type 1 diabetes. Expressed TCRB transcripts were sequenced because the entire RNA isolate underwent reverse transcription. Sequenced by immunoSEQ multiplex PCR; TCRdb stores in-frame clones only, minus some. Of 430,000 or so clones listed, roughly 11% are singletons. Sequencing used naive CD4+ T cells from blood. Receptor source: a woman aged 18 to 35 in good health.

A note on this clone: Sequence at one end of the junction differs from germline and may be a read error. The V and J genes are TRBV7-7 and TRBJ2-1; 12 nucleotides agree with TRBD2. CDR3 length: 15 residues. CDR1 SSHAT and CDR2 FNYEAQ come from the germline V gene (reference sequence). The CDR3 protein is CASSLRLAGVDEQFF. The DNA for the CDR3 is TGTGCTAGCAGCTTACGACTAGCGGGAGTCGATGAGCAGTTCTTC.

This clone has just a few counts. The CDR3 sequence: CSARGDAEQFF. As DNA, the CDR3 is TGCAGTGCTAGGGGGGACGCCGAGCAGTTCTTC. The chain recombines TRBV20-1 with TRBJ2-1, with D possibly being TRBD1 or TRBD2 (5 bases each). The CDR3 has 11 amino acids. The germline V gene has CDR1 DFQATT and CDR2 SNEGSKA (reference sequence). Trimming stripped 3 bases from V and 10 bases from J, with 10 bases between.

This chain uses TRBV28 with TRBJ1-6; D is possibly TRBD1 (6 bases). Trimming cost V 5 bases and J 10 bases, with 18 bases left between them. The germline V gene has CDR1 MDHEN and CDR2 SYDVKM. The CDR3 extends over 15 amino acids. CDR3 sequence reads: CASSPYTGLGSPLHF. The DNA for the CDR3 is TGTGCCAGCAGTCCGTACACAGGGTTGGGATCACCCCTCCACTTT.

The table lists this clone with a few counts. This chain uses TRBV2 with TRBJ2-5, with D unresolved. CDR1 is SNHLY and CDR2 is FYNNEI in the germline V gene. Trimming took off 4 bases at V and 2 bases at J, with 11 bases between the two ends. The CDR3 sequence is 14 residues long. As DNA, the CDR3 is TGTGCCAGCAGTGCCGTGATCCTACAAGAGACCCAGTACTTC. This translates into CASSAVILQETQYF.

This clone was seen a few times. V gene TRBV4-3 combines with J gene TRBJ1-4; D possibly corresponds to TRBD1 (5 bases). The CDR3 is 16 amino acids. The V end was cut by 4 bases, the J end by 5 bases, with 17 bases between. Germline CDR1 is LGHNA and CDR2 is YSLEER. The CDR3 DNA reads TGCGCCAGCAGCCCAAACCCCCCGGGGCCGAATGAAAAACTGTTTTTT. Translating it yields CASSPNPPGPNEKLFF.

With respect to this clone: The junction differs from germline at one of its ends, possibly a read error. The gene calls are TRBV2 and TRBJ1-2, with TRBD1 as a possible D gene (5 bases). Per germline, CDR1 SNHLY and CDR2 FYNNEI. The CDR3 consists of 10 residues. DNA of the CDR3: TGTGCCAGCAGTGGAATAGGGGCATCCTTC. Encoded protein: CASSGIGASF.

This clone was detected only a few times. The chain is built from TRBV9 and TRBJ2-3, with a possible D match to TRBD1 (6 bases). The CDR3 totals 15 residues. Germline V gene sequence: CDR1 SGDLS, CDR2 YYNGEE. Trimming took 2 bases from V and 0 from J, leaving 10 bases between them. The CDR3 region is CASSVGTGSTDTQYF. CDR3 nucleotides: TGTGCCAGCAGCGTCGGAACAGGGAGCACAGATACGCAGTATTTT.

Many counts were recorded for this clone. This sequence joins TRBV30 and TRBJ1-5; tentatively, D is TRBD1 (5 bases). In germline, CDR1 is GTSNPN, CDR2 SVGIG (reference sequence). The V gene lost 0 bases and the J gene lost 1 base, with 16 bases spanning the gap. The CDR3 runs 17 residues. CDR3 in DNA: TGTGCCTGGAGTGTTTGGCAGGGTGAAGGGAGCAATCAGCCCCAGCATTTT. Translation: CAWSVWQGEGSNQPQHF.

As DNA, the CDR3 is TGTGCCAGCAGCTTAGTGTGGGGGCCGAACACTGAAGCTTTCTTT. Protein product: CASSLVWGPNTEAFF. The chain uses TRBV7-2 and TRBJ1-1; D possibly corresponds to TRBD1 (6 bases). V lost 1 base to trimming and J lost 1 base, with 10 bases between them. This CDR3 contains 15 residues. From germline, CDR1 is SGHTA and CDR2 FQGNSA.

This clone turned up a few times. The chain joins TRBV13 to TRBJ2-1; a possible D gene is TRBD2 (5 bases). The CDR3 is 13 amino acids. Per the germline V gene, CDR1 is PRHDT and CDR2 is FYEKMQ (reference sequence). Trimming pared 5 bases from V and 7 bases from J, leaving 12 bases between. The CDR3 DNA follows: TGTGCCAGCAGCCAAGAGGGTATAAATGAGCAGTTCTTC. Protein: CASSQEGINEQFF.